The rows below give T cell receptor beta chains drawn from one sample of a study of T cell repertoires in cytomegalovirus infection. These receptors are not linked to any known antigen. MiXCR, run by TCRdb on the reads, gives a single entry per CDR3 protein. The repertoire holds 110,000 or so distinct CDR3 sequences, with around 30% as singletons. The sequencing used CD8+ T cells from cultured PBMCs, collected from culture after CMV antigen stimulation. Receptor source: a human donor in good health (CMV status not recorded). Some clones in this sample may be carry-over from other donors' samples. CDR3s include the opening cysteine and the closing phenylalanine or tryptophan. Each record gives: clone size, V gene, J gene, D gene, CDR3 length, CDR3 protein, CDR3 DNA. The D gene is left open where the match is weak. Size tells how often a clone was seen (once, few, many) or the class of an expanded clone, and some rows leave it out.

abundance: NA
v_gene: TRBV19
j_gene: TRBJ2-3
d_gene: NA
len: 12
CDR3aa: CASSIYGDTQYF
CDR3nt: TGTGCCAGTAGTATATACGGTGATACGCAGTATTTT

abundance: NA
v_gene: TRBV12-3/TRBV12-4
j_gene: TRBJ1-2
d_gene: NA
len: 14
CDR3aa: CASSLARVNYGYTF
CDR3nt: TGTGCCAGCAGTTTGGCCAGGGTGAACTATGGCTACACCTTC

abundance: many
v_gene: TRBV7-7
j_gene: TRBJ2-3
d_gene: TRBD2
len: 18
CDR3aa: CASSLGLAGASSTDTQYF
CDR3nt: TGTGCCAGCAGCTTAGGACTAGCGGGGGCCTCTAGCACAGATACGCAGTATTTT

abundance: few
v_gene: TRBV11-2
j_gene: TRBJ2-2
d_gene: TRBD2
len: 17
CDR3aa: CASSAPWEGLNTGELFF
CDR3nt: TGTGCCAGCAGCGCGCCGTGGGAGGGATTGAACACCGGGGAGCTGTTTTTT

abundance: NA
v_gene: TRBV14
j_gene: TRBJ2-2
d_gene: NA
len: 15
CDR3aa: CASSPRSHNTGELFF
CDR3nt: TGTGCCAGCAGTCCAAGGTCCCACAACACCGGGGAGCTGTTTTTT

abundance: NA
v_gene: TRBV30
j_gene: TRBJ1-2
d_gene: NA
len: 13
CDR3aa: CAWSHPPGTGYTF
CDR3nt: TGTGCCTGGAGCCACCCCCCGGGCACTGGCTACACCTTC

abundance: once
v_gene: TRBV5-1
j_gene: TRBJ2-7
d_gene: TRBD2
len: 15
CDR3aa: CASSFLTSRDGEQYF
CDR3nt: TGCGCCAGCAGCTTCCTGACTAGCAGGGATGGTGAGCAGTACTTC

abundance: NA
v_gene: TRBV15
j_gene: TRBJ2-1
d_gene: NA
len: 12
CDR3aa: CATSVRYNEQFF
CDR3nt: TGTGCCACCAGCGTCAGGTACAATGAGCAGTTCTTC

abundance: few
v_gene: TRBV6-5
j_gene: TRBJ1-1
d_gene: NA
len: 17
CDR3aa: CASSYSREGPLTRDAFF
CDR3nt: TGTGCCAGCAGTTACTCGAGAGAGGGGCCCCTTACCCGTGATGCTTTCTTT

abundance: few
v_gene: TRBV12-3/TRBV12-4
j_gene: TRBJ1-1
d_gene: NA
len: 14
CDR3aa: CASTLAPLNTEAFF
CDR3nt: TGTGCCAGCACCCTGGCACCGCTGAACACTGAAGCTTTCTTT

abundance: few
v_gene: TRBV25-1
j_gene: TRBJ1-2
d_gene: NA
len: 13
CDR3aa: CASSFGQNYGYTF
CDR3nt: TGTGCCAGCAGTTTTGGACAGAACTATGGCTACACCTTC

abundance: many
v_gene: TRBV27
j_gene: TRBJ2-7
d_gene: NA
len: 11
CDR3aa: CASSTTYEQYF
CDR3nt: TGTGCCAGCAGCACAACCTACGAGCAGTACTTC

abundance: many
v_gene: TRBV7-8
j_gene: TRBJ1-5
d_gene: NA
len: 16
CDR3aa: CASSPRRSHPNQPQHF
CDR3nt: TGTGCCAGCAGCCCCCGGAGGTCGCATCCAAATCAGCCCCAGCATTTT

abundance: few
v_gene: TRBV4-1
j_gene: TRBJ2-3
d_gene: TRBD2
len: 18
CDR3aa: CASSQVETSGGLTDTQYF
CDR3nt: TGCGCCAGCAGCCAAGTCGAAACTAGCGGGGGCCTCACAGATACGCAGTATTTT

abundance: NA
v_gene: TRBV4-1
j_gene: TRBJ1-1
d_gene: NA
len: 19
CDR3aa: CASSQESLGKYTANTEAFF
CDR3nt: TGCGCCAGCAGCCAAGAAAGTTTGGGGAAGTATACAGCGAACACTGAAGCTTTCTTT

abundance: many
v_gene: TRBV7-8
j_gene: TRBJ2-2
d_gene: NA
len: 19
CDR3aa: CASSLAGGRGRPNTGELFF
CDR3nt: TGTGCCAGCAGCTTAGCGGGGGGCAGGGGACGCCCGAACACCGGGGAGCTGTTTTTT

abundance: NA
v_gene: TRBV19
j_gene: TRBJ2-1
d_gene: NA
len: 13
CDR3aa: CASSIGLYNEQFF
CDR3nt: TGTGCCAGTAGTATAGGCCTTTACAATGAGCAGTTCTTC

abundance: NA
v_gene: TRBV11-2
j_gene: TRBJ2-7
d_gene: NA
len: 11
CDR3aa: CASSLVYEQYF
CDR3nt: TGTGCCAGCAGCTTAGTCTACGAGCAGTACTTC

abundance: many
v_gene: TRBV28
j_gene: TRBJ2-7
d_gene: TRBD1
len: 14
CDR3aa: CASRGTGSSYEQYF
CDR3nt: TGTGCCAGCAGAGGGACAGGGAGCTCCTACGAGCAGTACTTC

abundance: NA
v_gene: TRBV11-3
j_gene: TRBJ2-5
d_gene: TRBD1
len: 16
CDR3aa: CASSQGGQGNRETQYF
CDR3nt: TGTGCCAGCAGCCAGGGCGGACAGGGAAACCGAGAGACCCAGTACTTC

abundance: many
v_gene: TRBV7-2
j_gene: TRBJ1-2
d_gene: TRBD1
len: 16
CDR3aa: CASSLEGPGGIYGYTF
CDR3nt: TGTGCCAGCAGCTTAGAGGGCCCAGGGGGGATCTATGGCTACACCTTC

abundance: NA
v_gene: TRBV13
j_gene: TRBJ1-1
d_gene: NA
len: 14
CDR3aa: CASSSQDGNTEAFF
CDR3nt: TGTGCCAGCAGCTCCCAGGACGGGAACACTGAAGCTTTCTTT

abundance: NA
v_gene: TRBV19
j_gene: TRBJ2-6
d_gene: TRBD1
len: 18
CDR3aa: CASSIGTGPSSGANVLTF
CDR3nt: TGTGCCAGTAGTATTGGGACAGGGCCCTCCTCTGGGGCCAACGTCCTGACTTTC

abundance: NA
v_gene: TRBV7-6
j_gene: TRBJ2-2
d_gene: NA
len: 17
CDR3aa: CASSWSASGENTGELFF
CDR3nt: TGTGCCAGCAGCTGGAGCGCTTCCGGGGAGAACACCGGGGAGCTGTTTTTT

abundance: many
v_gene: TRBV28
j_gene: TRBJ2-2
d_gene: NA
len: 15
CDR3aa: CASSPSGVDSGELFF
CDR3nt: TGTGCCAGCAGCCCCTCGGGGGTGGATTCCGGGGAGCTGTTTTTT

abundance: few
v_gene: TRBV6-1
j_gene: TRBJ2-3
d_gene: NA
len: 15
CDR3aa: CASSMGLATTDTQYF
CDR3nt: TGTGCCAGCAGTATGGGCCTTGCTACCACAGATACGCAGTATTTT

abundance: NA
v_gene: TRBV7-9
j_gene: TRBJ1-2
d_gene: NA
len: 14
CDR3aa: CASTLEGKDYGYTF
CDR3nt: TGTGCCAGCACCCTCGAGGGGAAAGACTATGGCTACACCTTC

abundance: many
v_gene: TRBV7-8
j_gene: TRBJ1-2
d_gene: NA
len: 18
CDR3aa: CASSLAGKEGVANYGYTF
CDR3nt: TGTGCCAGCAGCTTAGCGGGGAAGGAGGGGGTAGCTAACTATGGCTACACCTTC

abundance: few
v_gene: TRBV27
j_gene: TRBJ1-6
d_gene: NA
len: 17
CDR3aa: CASSLSPAGFYNSPLHF
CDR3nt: TGTGCCAGCAGTTTATCCCCCGCGGGTTTCTATAATTCACCCCTCCACTTT

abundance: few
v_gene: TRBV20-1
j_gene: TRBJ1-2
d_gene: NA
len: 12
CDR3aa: CSASHRRYGYTF
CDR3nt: TGCAGTGCTAGTCACCGTCGCTATGGCTACACCTTC

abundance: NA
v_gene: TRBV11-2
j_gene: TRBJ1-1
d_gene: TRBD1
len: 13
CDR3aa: CASRRTGSTEAFF
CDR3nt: TGTGCCAGCAGACGGACAGGGAGCACTGAAGCTTTCTTT

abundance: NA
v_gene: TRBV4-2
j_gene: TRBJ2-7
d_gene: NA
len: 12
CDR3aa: CASSQGRYEQYF
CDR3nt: TGTGCCAGCAGCCAAGGGCGCTACGAGCAGTACTTC

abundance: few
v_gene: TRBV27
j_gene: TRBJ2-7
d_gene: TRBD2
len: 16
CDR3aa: CASSSSPGLAVLKQYF
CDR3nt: TGTGCCAGCAGTTCCAGCCCGGGACTAGCGGTCTTGAAGCAGTACTTC

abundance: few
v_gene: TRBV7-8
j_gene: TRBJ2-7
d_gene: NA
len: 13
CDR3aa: CASSPLQSDEQYF
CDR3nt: TGTGCCAGCTCCCCTCTTCAGTCCGACGAGCAGTACTTC

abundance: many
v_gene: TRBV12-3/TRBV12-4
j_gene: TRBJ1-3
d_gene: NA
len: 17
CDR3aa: CASASPDSRYSGNTIYF
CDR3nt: TGTGCCAGCGCATCACCGGACAGCCGGTACTCTGGAAACACCATATATTTT

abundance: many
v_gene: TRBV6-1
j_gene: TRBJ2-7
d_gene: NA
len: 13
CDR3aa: CASRPHGSYEQYF
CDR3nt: TGTGCCAGCAGGCCTCATGGCTCCTACGAGCAGTACTTC

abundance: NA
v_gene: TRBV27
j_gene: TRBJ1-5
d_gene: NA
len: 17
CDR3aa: CASSFYWTVNSNQPQHF
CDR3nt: TGTGCCAGCAGTTTCTACTGGACAGTTAATAGCAATCAGCCCCAGCATTTT

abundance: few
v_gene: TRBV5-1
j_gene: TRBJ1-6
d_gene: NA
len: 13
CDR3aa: CASSLDRNSPLHF
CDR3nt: TGCGCCAGCAGCTTGGACAGGAATTCACCCCTCCACTTT

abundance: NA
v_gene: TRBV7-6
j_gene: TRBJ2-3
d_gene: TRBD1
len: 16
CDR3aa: CASSTNRDRGTDTQYF
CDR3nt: TGTGCCAGCAGCACCAACCGGGACAGGGGCACAGATACGCAGTATTTT